This is a list of T cell receptor beta chains from one sample in a study of T-cell memory formation after mild COVID-19. MiXCR was run by TCRdb on the 5' RACE reads, yielding one entry per CDR3 protein. The sample has 250,000 to 300,000 distinct CDR3 sequences, roughly 8.2% seen once. Source material: PBMCs or a T cell subset sorted from them (not recorded which). These receptors came from a young man who had mild COVID-19 (a few samples of this study predate the infection). Cell type and time point are not known. Both conserved end residues are part of each CDR3. Clone size is given for some rows only: seen once, a few or many times, or a class if the clone is expanded.

j_call: TRBJ2-2; clone_size: few; v_call: TRBV7-3; cdr3_aa: CASSAVGGELFF
j_call: TRBJ2-3; clone_size: NA; v_call: TRBV20-1; cdr3_aa: CSAKNYRRYTDTQYF
j_call: TRBJ2-3; clone_size: few; v_call: TRBV5-1; cdr3_aa: CASSLNLGADTQYF
j_call: TRBJ1-5; clone_size: many; v_call: TRBV2; cdr3_aa: CASTPDTHQPQHF
j_call: TRBJ2-2; clone_size: many; v_call: TRBV12-3/TRBV12-4; cdr3_aa: CASSLGPFTGELFF
j_call: TRBJ1-6; clone_size: NA; v_call: TRBV7-2; cdr3_aa: CASSFRGKAPLHF
j_call: TRBJ2-7; clone_size: NA; v_call: TRBV2; cdr3_aa: CASKRVTYEQYF
j_call: TRBJ1-5; clone_size: few; v_call: TRBV7-2; cdr3_aa: CASSLQGDHNQPQHF
j_call: TRBJ2-5; clone_size: NA; v_call: TRBV7-2; cdr3_aa: CASSPQGGFGETQYF
j_call: TRBJ2-7; clone_size: NA; v_call: TRBV27; cdr3_aa: CASSSSGTSYEQYF
j_call: TRBJ2-2; clone_size: many; v_call: TRBV7-9; cdr3_aa: CASRLRLAQENSTGELFF
j_call: TRBJ2-3; clone_size: few; v_call: TRBV7-2; cdr3_aa: CASSFRDRSTDTQYF
j_call: TRBJ2-7; clone_size: NA; v_call: TRBV12-3/TRBV12-4; cdr3_aa: CASSRDSAYEQYF
j_call: TRBJ2-1; clone_size: few; v_call: TRBV5-1; cdr3_aa: CASSLDGQGEDIF
j_call: TRBJ2-7; clone_size: few; v_call: TRBV21-1; cdr3_aa: CASSETKTGFAYEQYF
j_call: TRBJ2-3; clone_size: many; v_call: TRBV12-3/TRBV12-4; cdr3_aa: CASRLAGGPSTDTQYF
j_call: TRBJ2-5; clone_size: many; v_call: TRBV28; cdr3_aa: CASSFVETQYF
j_call: TRBJ1-6; clone_size: NA; v_call: TRBV18; cdr3_aa: CASSQSDPQTNSPLHF
j_call: TRBJ2-1; clone_size: few; v_call: TRBV11-2; cdr3_aa: CASSHPGGYNEQFF
j_call: TRBJ2-3; clone_size: NA; v_call: TRBV7-2; cdr3_aa: CASSFRSPDTQYF
j_call: TRBJ1-1; clone_size: NA; v_call: TRBV5-1; cdr3_aa: CASSPIYGNTEAFF
j_call: TRBJ2-3; clone_size: NA; v_call: TRBV4-2; cdr3_aa: CASSRTPGYTDTQYF
j_call: TRBJ1-1; clone_size: many; v_call: TRBV5-6; cdr3_aa: CASSLDPTVVRTEAFF
j_call: TRBJ2-7; clone_size: NA; v_call: TRBV11-2; cdr3_aa: CASSASPSGAYEQYF
j_call: TRBJ2-3; clone_size: NA; v_call: TRBV7-2; cdr3_aa: CASSLVSVDTQYF
j_call: TRBJ2-3; clone_size: many; v_call: TRBV9; cdr3_aa: CASSIRDHTDTQYF
j_call: TRBJ2-2; clone_size: many; v_call: TRBV4-3; cdr3_aa: CASSLGTYGGLSGELFF
j_call: TRBJ1-2; clone_size: NA; v_call: TRBV2; cdr3_aa: CASSALGTGYGYTF
j_call: TRBJ2-3; clone_size: NA; v_call: TRBV20-1; cdr3_aa: CSARDRQRGSDTQYF
j_call: TRBJ1-1; clone_size: many; v_call: TRBV20-1; cdr3_aa: CSPGQGASNTEAFF
j_call: TRBJ2-2; clone_size: many; v_call: TRBV9; cdr3_aa: CASSVDPGGNTGELFF
j_call: TRBJ2-5; clone_size: NA; v_call: TRBV9; cdr3_aa: CASSGSQGMETQYF
j_call: TRBJ1-2; clone_size: many; v_call: TRBV12-3/TRBV12-4; cdr3_aa: CASSLKGGYGYTF
j_call: TRBJ2-3; clone_size: NA; v_call: TRBV12-3/TRBV12-4; cdr3_aa: CASSIHLSTDTQYF
j_call: TRBJ2-1; clone_size: NA; v_call: TRBV24-1; cdr3_aa: CATSDQGTGNNEQFF
j_call: TRBJ2-3; clone_size: NA; v_call: TRBV7-9; cdr3_aa: CASSLLAGENTQYF
j_call: TRBJ2-7; clone_size: NA; v_call: TRBV20-1; cdr3_aa: CSATGGTSSAEQYF
j_call: TRBJ2-7; clone_size: many; v_call: TRBV5-1; cdr3_aa: CASSSRQGPNEQYF
j_call: TRBJ1-1; clone_size: many; v_call: TRBV5-1; cdr3_aa: CASSYLQGGDTEAFF
j_call: TRBJ1-2; clone_size: few; v_call: TRBV20-1; cdr3_aa: CSARGYKGYGYTF
j_call: TRBJ2-7; clone_size: NA; v_call: TRBV6-2/TRBV6-3; cdr3_aa: CASTPDRRSPYEQYF
j_call: TRBJ2-7; clone_size: many; v_call: TRBV7-2; cdr3_aa: CASSLPSRDEQYF
j_call: TRBJ1-3; clone_size: NA; v_call: TRBV5-1; cdr3_aa: CASSNRVGGDGNTIYF
j_call: TRBJ1-3; clone_size: many; v_call: TRBV12-3/TRBV12-4; cdr3_aa: CASSLSENTIYF
j_call: TRBJ2-4; clone_size: few; v_call: TRBV12-3/TRBV12-4; cdr3_aa: CASRLSPRGRWENIQYF
j_call: TRBJ2-4; clone_size: NA; v_call: TRBV6-1; cdr3_aa: CASNPGRTRPDIQYF
j_call: TRBJ1-2; clone_size: NA; v_call: TRBV27; cdr3_aa: CASSKAGVYYGYTF